This TCR beta chain was captured in a study of human T cells and chemical hapten exposure. Background on the study: TCR yields per sample varied, mainly owing to small pooled library volume differences.

For the library, individual cDNA molecules each received unique molecular identifiers. TCRdb analysed the RACE reads with MiXCR anew, one entry per CDR3 protein. The sample contains roughly 46,000 distinct CDR3 sequences, roughly 4.5% of which appear only once. V was trimmed by 4 bases and J by 4 bases, leaving 20 bases between them. CDR3 size: 17 residues. Germline V gene lookup returns CDR1 LGHDT and CDR2 YNNKEL (reference sequence). Many counts were recorded for this clonotype. Its antigen is unidentified. Time point here: healthy volunteer bleed at 2 weeks. Whole blood that had not been fractionated was the source of extracted total RNA. Study conclusions and caveats: Unchanged with DPC sensitization were TCRs above 1 in 1000 frequency.

The V and J genes are TRBV3-1 and TRBJ1-3; tentatively, D is TRBD1 (6 bases). Material: whole blood. This TCR derives from a human donor in good health. Some clones in this sample may be carry-over from other donors' samples. CDR3: CASSPSQPGARGNTIYF. As DNA, the CDR3 is TGTGCCAGCAGCCCATCCCAACCAGGGGCTCGAGGAAACACCATATATTTT.